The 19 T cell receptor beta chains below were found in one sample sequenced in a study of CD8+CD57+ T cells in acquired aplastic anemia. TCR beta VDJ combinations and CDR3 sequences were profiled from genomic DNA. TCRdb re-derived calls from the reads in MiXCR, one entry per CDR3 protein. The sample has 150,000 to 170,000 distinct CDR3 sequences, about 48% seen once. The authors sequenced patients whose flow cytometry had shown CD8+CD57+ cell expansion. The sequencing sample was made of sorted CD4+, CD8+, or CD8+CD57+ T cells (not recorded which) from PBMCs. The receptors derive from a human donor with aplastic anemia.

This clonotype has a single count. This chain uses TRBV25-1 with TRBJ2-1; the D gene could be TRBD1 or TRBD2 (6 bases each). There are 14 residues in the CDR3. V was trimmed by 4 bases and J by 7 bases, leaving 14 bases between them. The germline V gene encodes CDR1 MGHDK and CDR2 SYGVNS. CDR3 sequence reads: CASSVWGAGNEQFF. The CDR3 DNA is TGTGCCAGCAGTGTATGGGGGGCGGGGAATGAGCAGTTCTTC.

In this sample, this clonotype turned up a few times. The CDR3 bases are TGTGCCAGCAGCGGGCGGACTAACACCATGAACGAGCAGTACTTC. Translation: CASSGRTNTMNEQYF. The chain links TRBV7-2 to TRBJ2-7; D is possibly TRBD2 (6 bases). Trimming removed 5 bases at V and 5 bases at J, with 19 bases between. Germline CDR1 SGHTA, CDR2 FQGNSA. CDR3 size: 15 residues.

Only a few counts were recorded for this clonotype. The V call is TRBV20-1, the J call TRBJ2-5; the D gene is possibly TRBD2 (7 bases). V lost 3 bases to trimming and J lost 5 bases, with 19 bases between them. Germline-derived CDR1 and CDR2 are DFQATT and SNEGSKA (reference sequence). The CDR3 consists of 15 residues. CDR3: CSARLGGAFPETQYF. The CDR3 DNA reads TGCAGTGCTAGGTTAGGGGGGGCTTTCCCTGAGACCCAGTACTTC.

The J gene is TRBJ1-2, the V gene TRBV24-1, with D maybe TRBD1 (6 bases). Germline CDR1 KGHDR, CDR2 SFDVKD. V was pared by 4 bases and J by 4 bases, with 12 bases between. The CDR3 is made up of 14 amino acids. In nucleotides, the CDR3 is TGTGCCACCAGTGACGGACAGAACTTCTATGGCTACACCTTC. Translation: CATSDGQNFYGYTF.

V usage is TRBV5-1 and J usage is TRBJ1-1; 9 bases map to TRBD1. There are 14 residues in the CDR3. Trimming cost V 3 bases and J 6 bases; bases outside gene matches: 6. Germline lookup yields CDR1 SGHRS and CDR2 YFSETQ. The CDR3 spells CASSWTTGGSEAFF. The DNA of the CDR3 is TGCGCCAGCAGCTGGACGACAGGGGGTTCTGAAGCTTTCTTT.

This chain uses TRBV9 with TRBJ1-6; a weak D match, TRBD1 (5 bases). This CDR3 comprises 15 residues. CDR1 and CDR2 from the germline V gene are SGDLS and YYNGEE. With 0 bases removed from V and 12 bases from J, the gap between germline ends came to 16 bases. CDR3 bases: TGTGCCAGCAGCGTAGGGGGGGGGAGAATTCAACCCCTCCACTTT. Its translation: CASSVGGGRIQPLHF. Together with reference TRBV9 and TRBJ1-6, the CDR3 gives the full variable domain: DSGVTQTPKHLITATGQRVTLRCSPRSGDLSVYWYQQSLDQGLQFLIQYYNGEERAKGNILERFSAQQFPDLHSELNLSSLELGDSALYFCASSVGGGRIQPLHFGNGTRLTVT.

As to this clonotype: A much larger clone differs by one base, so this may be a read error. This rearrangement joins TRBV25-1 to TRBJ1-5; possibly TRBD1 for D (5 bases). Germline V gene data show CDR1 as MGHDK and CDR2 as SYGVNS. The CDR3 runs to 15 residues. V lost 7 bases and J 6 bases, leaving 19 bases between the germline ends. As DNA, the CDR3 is TGTGCCAGCAACTTAGGAGCGGGGCTCGGTCAGCCCCAGCATTTT. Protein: CASNLGAGLGQPQHF.

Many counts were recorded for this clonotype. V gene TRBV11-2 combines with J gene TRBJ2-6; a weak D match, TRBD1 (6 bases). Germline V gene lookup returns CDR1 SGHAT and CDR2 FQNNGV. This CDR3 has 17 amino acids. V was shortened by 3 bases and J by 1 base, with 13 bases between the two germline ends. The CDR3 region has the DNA TGTGCCAGCAGCTTCCGGGACACGATGTCTGGGGCCAACGTCCTGACTTTC. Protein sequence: CASSFRDTMSGANVLTF.

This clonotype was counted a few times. This chain's CDR3 is CASSAPLDSADTQYF. CDR3 sequence (DNA): TGTGCCAGCTCAGCTCCGTTAGATAGCGCAGATACGCAGTATTTT. The chain carries TRBV18 and TRBJ2-3; TRBD2 is a possible D gene (5 bases). Trimming left V 5 bases short and J 4 bases short, with 16 bases between. From germline, CDR1 is KGHSH and CDR2 LQKENI. The CDR3 covers 15 residues.

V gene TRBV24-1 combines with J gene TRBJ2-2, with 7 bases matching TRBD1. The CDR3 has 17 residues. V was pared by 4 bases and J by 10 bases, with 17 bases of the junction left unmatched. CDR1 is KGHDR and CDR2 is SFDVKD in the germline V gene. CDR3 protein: CATSDPSPVGQREELFF. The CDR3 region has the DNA TGTGCCACCAGTGACCCCAGCCCCGTGGGACAGAGGGAGGAGCTGTTTTTT.

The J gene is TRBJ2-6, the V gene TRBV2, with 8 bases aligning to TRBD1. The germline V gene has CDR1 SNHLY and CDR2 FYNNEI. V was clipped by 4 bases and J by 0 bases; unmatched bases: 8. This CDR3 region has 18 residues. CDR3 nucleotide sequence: TGTGCCAGCAGTGGACAGGGGATGGGACTCTCTGGGGCCAACGTCCTGACTTTC. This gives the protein CASSGQGMGLSGANVLTF.

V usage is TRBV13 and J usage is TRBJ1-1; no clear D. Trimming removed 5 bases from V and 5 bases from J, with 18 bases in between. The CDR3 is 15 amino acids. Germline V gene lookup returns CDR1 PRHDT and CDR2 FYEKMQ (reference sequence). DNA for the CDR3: TGTGCCAGCAGCGTTGAGGCGTCCCTGGAGACTGAAGCTTTCTTT. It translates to CASSVEASLETEAFF.

CDR3 bases: TGTGCCAGCAGGCTAGGGGCGTACACCGGGGAGCTGTTTTTT. Translating gives CASRLGAYTGELFF. The gene calls are TRBV7-2 and TRBJ2-2; weak D call: TRBD1 (5 bases). Trimming cost V 6 bases and J 3 bases, with 11 bases left between them. Germline loops: CDR1 SGHTA, CDR2 FQGNSA. The CDR3 contains 14 residues. The whole variable domain, filled in from reference TRBV7-2 and TRBJ2-2, reads GAGVSQSPSNKVTEKGKDVELRCDPISGHTALYWYRQSLGQGLEFLIYFQGNSAPDKSGLPSDRFSAERTGGSVSTLTIQRTQQEDSAVYLCASRLGAYTGELFFGEGSRLTVL.

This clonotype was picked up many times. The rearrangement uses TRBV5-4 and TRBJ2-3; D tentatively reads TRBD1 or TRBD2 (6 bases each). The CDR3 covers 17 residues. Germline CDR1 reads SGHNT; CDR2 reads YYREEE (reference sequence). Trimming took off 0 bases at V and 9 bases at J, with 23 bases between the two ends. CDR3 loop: CASSLGLTGGRGGTQYF. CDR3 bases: TGTGCCAGCAGCTTGGGCTTAACCGGGGGTCGAGGGGGAACGCAGTATTTT.

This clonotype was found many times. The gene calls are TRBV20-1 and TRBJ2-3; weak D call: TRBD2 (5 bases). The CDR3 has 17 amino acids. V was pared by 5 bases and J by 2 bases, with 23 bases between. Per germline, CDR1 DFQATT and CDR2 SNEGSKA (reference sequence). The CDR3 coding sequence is TGCAGTGCTTCAACAACTGGGGTAGCGCCGTACACAGATACGCAGTATTTT. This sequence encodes CSASTTGVAPYTDTQYF.

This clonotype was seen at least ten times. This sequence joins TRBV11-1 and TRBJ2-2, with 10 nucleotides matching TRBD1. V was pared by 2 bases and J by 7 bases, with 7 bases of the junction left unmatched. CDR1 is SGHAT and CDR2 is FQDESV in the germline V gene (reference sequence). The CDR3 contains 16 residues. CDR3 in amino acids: CASSLPGTGAGGELFF. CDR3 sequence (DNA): TGTGCCAGCAGCTTACCCGGGACAGGGGCAGGCGGGGAGCTGTTTTTT.

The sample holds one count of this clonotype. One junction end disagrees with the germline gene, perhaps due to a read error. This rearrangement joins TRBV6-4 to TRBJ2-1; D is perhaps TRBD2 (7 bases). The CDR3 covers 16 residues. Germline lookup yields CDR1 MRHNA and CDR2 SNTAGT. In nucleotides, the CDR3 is TGTACCAGCAGTGACTCGAGCGGTGGGGGGGCCAATGAGCAGTTCTTC. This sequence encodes CTSSDSSGGGANEQFF.

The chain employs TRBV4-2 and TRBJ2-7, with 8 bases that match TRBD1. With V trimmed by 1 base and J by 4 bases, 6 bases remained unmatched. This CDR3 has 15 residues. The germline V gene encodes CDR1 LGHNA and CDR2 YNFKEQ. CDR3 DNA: TGTGCCAGCAGCCAAGGACAGGGGAAGGTTTACGAGCAGTACTTC. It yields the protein CASSQGQGKVYEQYF.

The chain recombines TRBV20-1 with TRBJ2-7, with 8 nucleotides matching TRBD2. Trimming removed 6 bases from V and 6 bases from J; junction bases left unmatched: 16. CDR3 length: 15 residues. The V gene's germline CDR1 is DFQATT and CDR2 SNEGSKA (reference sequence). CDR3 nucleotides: TGCAGTGCCCAGACCGGGACTAGTAGGCCCCTCGAGCAGTACTTC. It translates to CSAQTGTSRPLEQYF.